The T cell receptor (beta chain) described here comes from a study of blood T cell repertoires in COVID-19. This table comes from immunoSEQ multiplex PCR, and its TCRdb copy is limited to in-frame clones, with some not included. The sample lists approximately 140,000 clones, approximately 86% occurring once. The CDR3 covers 17 residues. Trimming removed 0 bases at V and 1 base at J, with 16 bases between. Per germline, CDR1 SGHRS and CDR2 YFSETQ. The TCR was taken from a woman aged 40 to 50 with active or convalescent COVID-19. V usage is TRBV5-1 and J usage is TRBJ2-5; TRBD1 might be the D (5 bases). The sample taken for sequencing was peripheral blood. The DNA for the CDR3 is TGCGCCAGCAGCTTGGGACAGCTCCAACCAGGCCAAGAGACCCAGTACTTC. This gives the protein CASSLGQLQPGQETQYF.